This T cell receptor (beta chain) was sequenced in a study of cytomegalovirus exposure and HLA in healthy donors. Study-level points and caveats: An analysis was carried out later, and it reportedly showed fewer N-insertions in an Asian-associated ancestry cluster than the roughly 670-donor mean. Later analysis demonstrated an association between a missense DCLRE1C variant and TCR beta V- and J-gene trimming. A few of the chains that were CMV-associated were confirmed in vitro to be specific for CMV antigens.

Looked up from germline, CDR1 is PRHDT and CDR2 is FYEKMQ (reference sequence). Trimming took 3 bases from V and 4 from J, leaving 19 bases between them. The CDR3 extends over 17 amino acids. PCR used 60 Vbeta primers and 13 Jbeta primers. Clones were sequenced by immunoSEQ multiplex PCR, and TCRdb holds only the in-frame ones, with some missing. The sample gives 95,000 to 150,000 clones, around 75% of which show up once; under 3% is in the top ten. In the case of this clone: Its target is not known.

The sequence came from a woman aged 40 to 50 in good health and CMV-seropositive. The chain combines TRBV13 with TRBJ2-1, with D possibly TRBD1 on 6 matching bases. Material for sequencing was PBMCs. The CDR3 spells CASSFYWRDRPYNEQFF. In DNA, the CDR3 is TGTGCCAGCAGCTTTTACTGGCGAGACAGGCCTTACAATGAGCAGTTCTTC. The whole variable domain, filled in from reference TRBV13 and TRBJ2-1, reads AAGVIQSPRHLIKEKRETATLKCYPIPRHDTVYWYQQGPGQDPQFLISFYEKMQSDKGSIPDRFSAQQFSDYHSELNMSSLELGDSALYFCASSFYWRDRPYNEQFFGPGTRLTVL.